This T cell receptor (beta chain) was documented in a study of T cells in Graves' hyperthyroidism and ophthalmopathy (dated by TCRdb to between 2019 and 2020). About the full investigation: Peripheral blood was collected at initial diagnosis, before any treatment. In several Graves' hyperthyroidism patients, the study also compared T-cell repertoires from thyroid tissue with T-cell repertoires from blood. Prospective prediction of ophthalmopathy was tested in an independent validation cohort of about 19 hyperthyroidism patients and around 16 patients who later progressed to ophthalmopathy. TCR Vbeta CDR3 sequencing of 120 to 150 peripheral blood samples (about 45 ophthalmopathy, roughly 72 hyperthyroidism and roughly 17 progressor patients) is reported in the paper. For training and testing, the approximately 97 patients in the discovery cohort were randomly divided in a 7:3 ratio. TCR V-J signatures able to tell the groups apart were searched for in a discovery cohort of 100 patients, of whom fewer than 45 had Graves' ophthalmopathy and around 58 had stable Graves' hyperthyroidism. Once sampling was done, hyperthyroidism patients were given methimazole at a starting dose of 30 mg daily, whereas ophthalmopathy patients were given high-dose intravenous methylprednisolone.

General study outcomes and caveats: Sample size was not statistically predetermined, and blinding of investigators to group allocation was not performed. Most expanded thyroid clonotypes (frequency above 0.001) were also detected in blood, a finding suggesting that blood repertoires may reflect thyroid immune responses. In validation, the model predicted progression to ophthalmopathy with approximately 70% sensitivity and less than 75% specificity, a median of approximately 6.5 months before onset. A 13 V-J signature model separated ophthalmopathy from stable hyperthyroidism, with around 88% sensitivity and 81.08% specificity in cross-validation and 80%/75% in testing.

The CDR3, from cysteine to phenylalanine, totals 13 residues. Here the CDR3 DNA is all that survives: 39 bases in frame from base 1. The germline V gene gives CDR1 as SGHRS and CDR2 as YFSETQ. The V end loses 3 bases and the J end loses 7 bases, and a stretch of 11 bases separates them. This clonotype was counted a few times. It has no known antigen specificity. No base qualities exist here, and no much larger clone lies one base off it. Graves' hyperthyroidism was defined as stable when no progression to ophthalmopathy occurred over 18 months of follow-up. The hyperthyroidism patients were between 18 and 65 years old and newly diagnosed, with a disease duration of less than 2 months. Patients with uncontrolled infections, other autoimmune diseases, pregnancy or lactation were excluded. Diagnoses relied on clinical symptoms, serum thyroxine and TRAb, thyroid ultrasound and orbital computed tomography. PBMCs were isolated from about 10 ml of fresh peripheral blood by Ficoll-Paque density gradient centrifugation. Trizol reagent was used to extract total RNA, and RNA quality was then checked on an Agilent 2100 Bioanalyzer.

The TCR beta CDR3 regions were amplified from the RNA transcripts. A first-round RT-PCR of the TCR CDR3 used the HTBI primer set with the Qiagen OneStep RT-PCR kit. A second multiplex PCR round built the libraries, followed by size selection and purification. Sequencing of the libraries was done on an Illumina HiSeq2000 using paired-end 100 bp reads. The study's own analysis went as follows. SOAPnuke was used to process the raw data, with reads discarded if the reads contained adapters or uncalled bases, had a mean Phred below 15, or lacked an exact constant-primer or identifier match. High-quality paired reads were merged with COPE v1.2.5, and unique nucleotide sequences were defined as clonotypes. Clonotypes were aligned to IMGT TRBV, TRBD and TRBJ reference segments using MiTCR v1.1. Analysis was restricted to V-J combinations with a frequency above 0.0001, which covered 98% to 99.2% of repertoires. The TCS score was defined as the ratio of F50 (clonal expansion) to E x V (chaos), calculated using BLOSUM62-based TCRdist between CDR3 peptides within each V-J. Welch's t-statistics and random forest reduced around 520 V-J features to 10 to 15, which were used in a naive Bayes classifier (R e1071). TCRdb itself trimmed the public reads at Q25 with fastp, ran MiXCR and retained productive beta chains. For every CDR3 protein sequence, its rows merge into one entry that carries the most common genes and DNA. The V and J calls and clone size come from TCRdb's table, not from the authors' own analysis. The sample table shows 200,000 to 250,000 distinct CDR3 sequences, and about 18% are seen once. Clones ranked in the top ten supply just under 45% of the sample.

The chain is made from TRBV5-1 and TRBJ2-1, with no D gene named confidently. This TCR was sampled from a middle-aged man with Graves' hyperthyroidism. The sequencing sample was made of blood. The CDR3 has the sequence CASSSPLGNEQFF. The nucleotide sequence is given as TGCGCCAGCAGCTCACCCCTGGGGAATGAGCAGTTCTTC.